This T cell receptor beta chain came from a study of spatial heterogeneity in lung cancer. About the research overall: Fewer alpha-chain than beta-chain sequences were consistently detected. On average, each unique TCR and UMI combination appeared more than ten times in raw reads.

The time point here: sample taken at primary tumor resection. The donors were about 72 patients with non-small cell lung cancer that was early-stage and untreated. TCR cDNA molecules were tagged individually, and each one carried a unique molecular identifier. One entry per CDR3 protein results from TCRdb running MiXCR on the 5' RACE reads. The sample records 1,700 or so distinct CDR3 sequences, 15% to 20% being singletons. CDR1 and CDR2 (germline): SGHTA, FQGNSA. The CDR3 is made up of 13 amino acids. V was cut by 0 bases and J by 11 bases, with 11 bases left in between. This clonotype was seen only a few times.

This chain joins TRBV7-2 and TRBJ1-5; D might be TRBD1 (5 bases). Sequenced here: normal lung tissue next to the tumor, sampled at surgery. The clonotype was recovered from a male donor with early-stage non-small cell lung cancer. In DNA form, the CDR3 reads TGTGCCAGCAGCTTAGCCCCGGGGCACACCCAGCATTTT. This codes for CASSLAPGHTQHF. The complete variable domain, with remaining parts taken from reference TRBV7-2 and TRBJ1-5, reads GAGVSQSPSNKVTEKGKDVELRCDPISGHTALYWYRQSLGQGLEFLIYFQGNSAPDKSGLPSDRFSAERTGGSVSTLTIQRTQQEDSAVYLCASSLAPGHTQHFGDGTRLSIL.